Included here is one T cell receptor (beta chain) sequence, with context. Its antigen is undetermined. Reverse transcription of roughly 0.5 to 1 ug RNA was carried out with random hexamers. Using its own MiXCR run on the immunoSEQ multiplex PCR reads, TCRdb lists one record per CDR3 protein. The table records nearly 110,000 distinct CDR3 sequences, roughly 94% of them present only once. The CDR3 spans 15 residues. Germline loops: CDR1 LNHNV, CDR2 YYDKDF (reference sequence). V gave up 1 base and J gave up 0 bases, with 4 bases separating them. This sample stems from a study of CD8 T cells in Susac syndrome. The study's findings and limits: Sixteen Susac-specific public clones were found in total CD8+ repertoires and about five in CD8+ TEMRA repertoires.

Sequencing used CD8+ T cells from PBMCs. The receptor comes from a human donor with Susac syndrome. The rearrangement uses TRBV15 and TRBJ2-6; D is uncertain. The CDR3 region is CATSRGNSGANVLTF. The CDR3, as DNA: TGTGCCACCAGCAGAGGGAACTCTGGGGCCAACGTCCTGACTTTC. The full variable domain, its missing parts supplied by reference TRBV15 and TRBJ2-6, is DAMVIQNPRYQVTQFGKPVTLSCSQTLNHNVMYWYQQKSSQAPKLLFHYYDKDFNNEADTPDNFQSRRPNTSFCFLDIRSPGLGDTAMYLCATSRGNSGANVLTFGAGSRLTVL.